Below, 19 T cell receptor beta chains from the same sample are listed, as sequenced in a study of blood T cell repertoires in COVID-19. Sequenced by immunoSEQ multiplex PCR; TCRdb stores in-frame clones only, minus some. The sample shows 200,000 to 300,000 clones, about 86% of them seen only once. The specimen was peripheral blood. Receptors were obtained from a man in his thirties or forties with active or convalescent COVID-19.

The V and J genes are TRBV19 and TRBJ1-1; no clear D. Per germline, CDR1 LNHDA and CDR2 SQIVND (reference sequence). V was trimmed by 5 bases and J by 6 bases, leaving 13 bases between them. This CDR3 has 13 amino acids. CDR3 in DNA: TGTGCCAGTAGTTACGCAGACTCGGCTGAAGCTTTCTTT. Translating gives CASSYADSAEAFF.

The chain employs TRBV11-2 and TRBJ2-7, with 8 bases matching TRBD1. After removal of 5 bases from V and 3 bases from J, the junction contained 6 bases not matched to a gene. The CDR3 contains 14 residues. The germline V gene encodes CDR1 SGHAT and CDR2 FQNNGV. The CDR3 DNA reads TGTGCCAGCAGCAACGGACAGGGCGGCTACGAGCAGTACTTC. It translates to CASSNGQGGYEQYF. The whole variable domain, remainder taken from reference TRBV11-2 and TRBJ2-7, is EAGVAQSPRYKIIEKRQSVAFWCNPISGHATLYWYQQILGQGPKLLIQFQNNGVVDDSQLPKDRFSAERLKGVDSTLKIQPAKLEDSAVYLCASSNGQGGYEQYFGPGTRLTVT.

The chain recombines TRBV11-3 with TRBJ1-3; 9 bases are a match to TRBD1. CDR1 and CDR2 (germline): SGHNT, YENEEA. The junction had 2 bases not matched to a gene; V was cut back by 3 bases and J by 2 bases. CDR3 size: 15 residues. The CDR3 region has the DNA TGTGCCAGCAGCTTGGGACAGGGAGCTGGAAACACCATATATTTT. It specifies CASSLGQGAGNTIYF. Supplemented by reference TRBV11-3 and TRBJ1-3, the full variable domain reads EAGVVQSPRYKIIEKKQPVAFWCNPISGHNTLYWYLQNLGQGPELLIRYENEEAVDDSQLPKDRFSAERLKGVDSTLKIQPAELGDSAVYLCASSLGQGAGNTIYFGEGSWLTVV.

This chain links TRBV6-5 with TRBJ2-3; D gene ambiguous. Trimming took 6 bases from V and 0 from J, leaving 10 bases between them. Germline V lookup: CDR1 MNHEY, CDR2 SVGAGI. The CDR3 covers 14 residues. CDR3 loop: CASSQASSTDTQYF. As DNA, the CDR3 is TGTGCCAGCAGCCAAGCAAGCAGCACAGATACGCAGTATTTT.

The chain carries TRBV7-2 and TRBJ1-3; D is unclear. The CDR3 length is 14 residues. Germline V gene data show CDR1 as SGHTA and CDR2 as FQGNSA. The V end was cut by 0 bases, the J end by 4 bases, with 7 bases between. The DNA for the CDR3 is TGTGCCAGCAGCTTAGCTGGCAGGGGAAACACCATATATTTT. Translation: CASSLAGRGNTIYF.

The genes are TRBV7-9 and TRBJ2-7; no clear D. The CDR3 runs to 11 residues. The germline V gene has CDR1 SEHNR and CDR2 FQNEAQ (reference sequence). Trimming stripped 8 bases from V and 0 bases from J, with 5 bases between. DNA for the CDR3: TGTGCCAGCGGCGGCTCCTACGAGCAGTACTTC. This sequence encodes CASGGSYEQYF.

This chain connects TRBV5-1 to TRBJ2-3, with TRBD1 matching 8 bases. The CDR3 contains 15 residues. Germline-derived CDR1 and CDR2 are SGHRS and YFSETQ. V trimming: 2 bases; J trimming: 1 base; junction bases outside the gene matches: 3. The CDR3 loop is CASSFGQGGTDTQYF. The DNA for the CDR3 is TGCGCCAGCAGCTTCGGACAGGGTGGCACAGATACGCAGTATTTT.

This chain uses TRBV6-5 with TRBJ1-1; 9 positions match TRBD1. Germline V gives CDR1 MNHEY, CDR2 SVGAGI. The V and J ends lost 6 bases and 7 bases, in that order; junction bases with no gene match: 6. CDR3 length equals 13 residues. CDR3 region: CASSRDRENEAFF. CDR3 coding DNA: TGTGCCAGCAGCCGGGACAGGGAAAATGAAGCTTTCTTT.

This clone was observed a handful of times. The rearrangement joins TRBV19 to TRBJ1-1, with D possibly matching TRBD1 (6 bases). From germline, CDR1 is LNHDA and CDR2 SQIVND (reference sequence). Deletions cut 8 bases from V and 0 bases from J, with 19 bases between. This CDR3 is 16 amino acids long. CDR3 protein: CASRRNSDRMNTEAFF. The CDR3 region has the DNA TGTGCCAGTCGCCGGAACTCCGACAGGATGAACACTGAAGCTTTCTTT.

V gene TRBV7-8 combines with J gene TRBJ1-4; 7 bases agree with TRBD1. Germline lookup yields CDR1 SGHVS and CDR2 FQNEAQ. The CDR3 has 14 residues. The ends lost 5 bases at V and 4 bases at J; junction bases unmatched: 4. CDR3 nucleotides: TGTGCCAGCAGCGCCGGGACAGTTAATGAAAAACTGTTTTTT. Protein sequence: CASSAGTVNEKLFF.

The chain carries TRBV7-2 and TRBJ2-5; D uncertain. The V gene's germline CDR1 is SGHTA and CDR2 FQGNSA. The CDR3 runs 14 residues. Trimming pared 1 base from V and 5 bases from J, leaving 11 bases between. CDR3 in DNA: TGTGCCAGCAGCTTAGAGCAGGTTTCGGAGACCCAGTACTTC. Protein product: CASSLEQVSETQYF.

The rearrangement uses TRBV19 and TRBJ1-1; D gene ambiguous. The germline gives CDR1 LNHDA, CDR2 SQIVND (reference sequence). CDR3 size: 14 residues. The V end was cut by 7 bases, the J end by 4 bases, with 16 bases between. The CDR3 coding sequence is TGTGCCAGTACCCTTCTTGGCGGCAGCACTGAAGCTTTCTTT. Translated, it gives CASTLLGGSTEAFF.

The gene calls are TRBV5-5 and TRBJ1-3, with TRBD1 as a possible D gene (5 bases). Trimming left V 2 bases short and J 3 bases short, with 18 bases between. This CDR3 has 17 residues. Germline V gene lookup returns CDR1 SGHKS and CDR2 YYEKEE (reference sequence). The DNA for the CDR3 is TGTGCCAGCAGCTTAGGTGGCAGGGTGGATGGTGGAAACACCATATATTTT. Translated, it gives CASSLGGRVDGGNTIYF.

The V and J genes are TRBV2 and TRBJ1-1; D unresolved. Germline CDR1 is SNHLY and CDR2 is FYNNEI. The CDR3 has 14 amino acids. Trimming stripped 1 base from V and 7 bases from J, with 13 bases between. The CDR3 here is CASSEGVNFSEAFF. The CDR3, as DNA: TGTGCCAGCAGTGAAGGCGTAAATTTTAGTGAAGCTTTCTTT.

Written as DNA, the CDR3 is TGTGCCAGCAGCCATCGCAGGGGTCCCTACAATGAGCAGTTCTTC. It encodes CASSHRRGPYNEQFF. This rearrangement joins TRBV3-1 (or the pseudogene TRBV3-2) to TRBJ2-1; the D gene is possibly TRBD1 (6 bases). The germline CDR1 and CDR2 sequences are LGHDT and YNNKEL (reference sequence). This CDR3 spans 15 amino acids. V was cut by 3 bases and J by 2 bases, with 11 bases left in between.

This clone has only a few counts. The CDR3 region is CASQARVMNTEAFF. DNA for the CDR3: TGTGCCAGTCAGGCCAGGGTCATGAACACTGAAGCTTTCTTT. This chain links TRBV3-1 (or the pseudogene TRBV3-2) with TRBJ1-1; maybe TRBD1 (5 bases). Between the trimmed V and J ends, which lost 9 bases and 0 bases, there was a span of 14 bases. This CDR3 has 14 residues. CDR1 is LGHDT, CDR2 YNNKEL, per germline (reference sequence).

The CDR3 sequence is CATSSGPNTEAFF. The CDR3 coding sequence is TGTGCCACCAGTTCGGGTCCTAACACTGAAGCTTTCTTT. The chain couples TRBV24-1 to TRBJ1-1, with unresolved D. The CDR3 loop spans 13 amino acids. The germline gives CDR1 KGHDR, CDR2 SFDVKD. The V end was cut by 6 bases, the J end by 2 bases, with 9 bases between.

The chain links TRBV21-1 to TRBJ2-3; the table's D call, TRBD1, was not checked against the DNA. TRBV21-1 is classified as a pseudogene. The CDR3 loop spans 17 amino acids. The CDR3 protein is CASSKLPGQGSTDTQYF. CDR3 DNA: TGTGCCAGCAGCAAACTCCCAGGGCAGGGTAGCACAGATACGCAGTATTTT.

CDR3 region: CASSLYPRNEEQYF. CDR3 coding DNA: TGTGCCAGCAGTTTATATCCCAGGAACGAGGAGCAGTACTTC. The chain couples TRBV27 to TRBJ2-7; D not resolved. CDR1 is MNHEY and CDR2 is SMNVEV in the germline V gene (reference sequence). Trimming shortened V by 1 base and J by 7 bases, and 14 bases separated the two germline ends. There are 14 residues in the CDR3.